These T cell receptor beta chains were read from a single sample in a study of blood T cell repertoires in COVID-19. Using immunoSEQ multiplex PCR, the repertoire was profiled, and TCRdb retains in-frame clones only, with some absent. The table includes roughly 65,000 clones, around three quarters detected once. The sample was peripheral blood. These receptor sequences come from a human donor in a cohort sampled during active COVID-19. CDR3s include the opening cysteine and the closing phenylalanine or tryptophan. D genes are given only for firm matches. Size tells how often a clone was seen (once, few, many) or the class of an expanded clone, and some rows leave it out.

j_call: TRBJ2-2; clone_size: .; v_call: TRBV29-1; d_call: TRBD2; cdr3_aa: CSVAGGFGELFF
j_call: TRBJ2-1; clone_size: .; v_call: TRBV3-1/TRBV3-2; d_call: .; cdr3_aa: CASSPLGAPGNEQFF
j_call: TRBJ2-7; clone_size: .; v_call: TRBV3-1/TRBV3-2; d_call: .; cdr3_aa: CASSQDRVSYEQYF
j_call: TRBJ1-5; clone_size: .; v_call: TRBV19; d_call: .; cdr3_aa: CASSIDFEAGYNQPQHF
j_call: TRBJ2-3; clone_size: once; v_call: TRBV5-6; d_call: TRBD1; cdr3_aa: CASSLNRGLNTDTQYF
j_call: TRBJ2-5; clone_size: .; v_call: TRBV19; d_call: .; cdr3_aa: CASSPGEPGTFGAETQYF
j_call: TRBJ2-7; clone_size: .; v_call: TRBV19; d_call: TRBD1; cdr3_aa: CASSLLPGQGQQYF
j_call: TRBJ1-1; clone_size: .; v_call: TRBV6-5; d_call: .; cdr3_aa: CASSYYRGYTEAFF
j_call: TRBJ2-1; clone_size: many; v_call: TRBV3-1/TRBV3-2; d_call: TRBD2; cdr3_aa: CASSQQREDLFF
j_call: TRBJ2-7; clone_size: once; v_call: TRBV6-1; d_call: .; cdr3_aa: CASSEGVGGSYEQYF
j_call: TRBJ2-2; clone_size: .; v_call: TRBV7-9; d_call: .; cdr3_aa: CASSLDTGELFF
j_call: TRBJ2-5; clone_size: .; v_call: TRBV4-3; d_call: TRBD2; cdr3_aa: CASSQDWRGGPETQYF
j_call: TRBJ2-5; clone_size: .; v_call: TRBV5-4; d_call: TRBD1; cdr3_aa: CASSFTGEETQYF
j_call: TRBJ2-1; clone_size: .; v_call: TRBV6-5; d_call: TRBD1; cdr3_aa: CASRRQGDNEQFF
j_call: TRBJ2-5; clone_size: few; v_call: TRBV5-5; d_call: .; cdr3_aa: CASSPGDSQETQYF
j_call: TRBJ2-7; clone_size: .; v_call: TRBV5-4; d_call: TRBD1; cdr3_aa: CASSLGPTGDYEQYF
j_call: TRBJ1-4; clone_size: few; v_call: TRBV4-3; d_call: .; cdr3_aa: CASSQGPGTGGEKLFF
j_call: TRBJ2-7; clone_size: .; v_call: TRBV5-1; d_call: TRBD2; cdr3_aa: CASSLSGGMGGEQYF
j_call: TRBJ1-5; clone_size: .; v_call: TRBV6-2/TRBV6-3; d_call: TRBD1; cdr3_aa: CASSSRDRGQVGNQPQHF
j_call: TRBJ1-1; clone_size: .; v_call: TRBV30; d_call: .; cdr3_aa: CAWSGLVGLTEAFF
j_call: TRBJ1-2; clone_size: few; v_call: TRBV3-1/TRBV3-2; d_call: .; cdr3_aa: CASSDGRGRGYTF
j_call: TRBJ1-2; clone_size: .; v_call: TRBV7-9; d_call: .; cdr3_aa: CASSLAQELNYGYTF
j_call: TRBJ2-2; clone_size: .; v_call: TRBV6-5; d_call: .; cdr3_aa: CASNQGGNTGELFF
j_call: TRBJ1-5; clone_size: .; v_call: TRBV6-2/TRBV6-3; d_call: .; cdr3_aa: CASSLYASRFGQPQHF
j_call: TRBJ1-2; clone_size: .; v_call: TRBV9; d_call: .; cdr3_aa: CASSPPGGYGYTF
j_call: TRBJ1-2; clone_size: once; v_call: TRBV29-1; d_call: .; cdr3_aa: CSAQRQGEGTGYTF
j_call: TRBJ2-2; clone_size: .; v_call: TRBV11-3; d_call: TRBD1; cdr3_aa: CASSFQGANTGELFF
j_call: TRBJ1-6; clone_size: .; v_call: TRBV28; d_call: .; cdr3_aa: CASSSLDSANSPLHF
j_call: TRBJ1-2; clone_size: few; v_call: TRBV7-8; d_call: .; cdr3_aa: CASSFHSTSPLGYTF
j_call: TRBJ2-2; clone_size: .; v_call: TRBV15; d_call: TRBD1; cdr3_aa: CATSRSGGTGELFF
j_call: TRBJ1-3; clone_size: .; v_call: TRBV6-5; d_call: .; cdr3_aa: CASSRDENGGNTIYF
j_call: TRBJ2-7; clone_size: .; v_call: TRBV28; d_call: .; cdr3_aa: CAAWTGPYEQYF
j_call: TRBJ2-1; clone_size: .; v_call: TRBV28; d_call: TRBD2; cdr3_aa: CASSLRGLAREQFF
j_call: TRBJ1-4; clone_size: .; v_call: TRBV3-1/TRBV3-2; d_call: .; cdr3_aa: CASSQDTGANEKLFF